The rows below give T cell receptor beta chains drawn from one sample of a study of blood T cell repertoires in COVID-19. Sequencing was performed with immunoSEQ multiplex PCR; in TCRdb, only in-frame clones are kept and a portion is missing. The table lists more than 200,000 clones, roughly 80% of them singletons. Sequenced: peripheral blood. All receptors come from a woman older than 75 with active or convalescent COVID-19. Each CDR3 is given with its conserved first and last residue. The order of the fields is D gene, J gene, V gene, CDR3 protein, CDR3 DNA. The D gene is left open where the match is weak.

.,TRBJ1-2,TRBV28,CASSLGGGYGYTF,TGTGCCAGCAGCCTGGGGGGGGGCTATGGCTACACCTTC
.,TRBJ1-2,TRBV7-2,CASSPTGLNYGYTF,TGTGCCAGCAGCCCGACAGGACTTAACTATGGCTACACCTTC
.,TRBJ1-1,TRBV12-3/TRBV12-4,CASSLSRAVAFF,TGTGCCAGCAGTTTATCCAGGGCCGTAGCTTTCTTT
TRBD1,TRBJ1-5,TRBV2,CASRTGLSNQPQHF,TGTGCCAGCAGGACAGGGTTGAGCAATCAGCCCCAGCATTTT
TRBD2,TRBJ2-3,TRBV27,CASSLTGGGAVPTDTQYF,TGTGCCAGCAGTTTAACGGGCGGGGGGGCAGTTCCGACAGATACGCAGTATTTT
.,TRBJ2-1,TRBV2,CASRVSSSYNEQFF,TGTGCCAGCAGAGTTTCCAGCTCCTACAATGAGCAGTTCTTC
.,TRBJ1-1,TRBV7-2,CASSSAGAPQNTEAFF,TGTGCCAGCAGCTCGGCGGGGGCACCCCAGAACACTGAAGCTTTCTTT
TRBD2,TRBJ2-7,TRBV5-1,CASSPAGLDYEQYF,TGCGCCAGCAGCCCGGCAGGACTAGACTACGAGCAGTACTTC
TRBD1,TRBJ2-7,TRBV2,CASTTQRQGKNNEQYF,TGTGCCAGCACTACCCAGAGACAGGGAAAAAATAACGAGCAGTACTTC
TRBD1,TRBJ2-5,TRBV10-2,CASRQGTGETQYF,TGCGCCAGCAGGCAGGGGACAGGAGAGACCCAGTACTTC
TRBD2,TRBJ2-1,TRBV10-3,CAIGRREGYNEQFF,TGTGCCATCGGGAGACGGGAGGGATACAATGAGCAGTTCTTC
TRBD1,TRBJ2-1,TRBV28,CASSSGQGMDNEQFF,TGTGCCAGCAGTTCGGGACAGGGGATGGACAATGAGCAGTTCTTC
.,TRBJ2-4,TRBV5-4,CASSSTNFKNIQYF,TGTGCCAGCAGCTCGACAAACTTCAAAAACATTCAGTACTTC
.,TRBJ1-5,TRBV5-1,CASSLYGALHQPQHF,TGCGCCAGCAGCTTGTATGGGGCTTTACATCAGCCCCAGCATTTT
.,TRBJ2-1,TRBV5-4,CASSLTRSNEQFF,TGTGCCAGCAGCCTAACGCGGAGCAATGAGCAGTTCTTC
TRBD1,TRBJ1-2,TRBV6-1,CASGQGVNGYTF,TGTGCCAGCGGACAGGGAGTAAATGGCTACACCTTC